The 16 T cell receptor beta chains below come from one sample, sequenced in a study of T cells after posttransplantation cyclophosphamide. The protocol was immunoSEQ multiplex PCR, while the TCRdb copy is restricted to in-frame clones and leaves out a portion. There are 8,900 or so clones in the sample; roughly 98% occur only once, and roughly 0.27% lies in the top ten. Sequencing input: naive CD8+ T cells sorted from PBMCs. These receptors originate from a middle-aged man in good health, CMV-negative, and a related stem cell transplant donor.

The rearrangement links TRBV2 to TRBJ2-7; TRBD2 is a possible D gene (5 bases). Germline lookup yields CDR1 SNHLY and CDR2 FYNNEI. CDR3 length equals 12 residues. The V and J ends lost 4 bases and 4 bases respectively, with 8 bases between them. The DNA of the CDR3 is TGTGCCAGCAGTGGGGAGACGTACGAGCAGTACTTC. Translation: CASSGETYEQYF.

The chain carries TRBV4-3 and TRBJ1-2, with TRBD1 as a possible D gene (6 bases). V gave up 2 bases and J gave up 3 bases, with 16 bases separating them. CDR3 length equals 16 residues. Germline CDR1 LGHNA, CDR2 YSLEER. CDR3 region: CASSQQRQEWDYGYTF. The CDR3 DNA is TGCGCCAGCAGCCAACAGAGACAGGAATGGGACTATGGCTACACCTTC.

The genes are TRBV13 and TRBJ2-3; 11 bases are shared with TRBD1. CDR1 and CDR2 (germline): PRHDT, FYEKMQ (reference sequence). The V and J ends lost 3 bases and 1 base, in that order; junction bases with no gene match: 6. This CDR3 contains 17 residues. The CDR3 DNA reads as TGTGCCAGCAGCTTTCCCGGGACAGGGGGGGGCACAGATACGCAGTATTTT. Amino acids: CASSFPGTGGGTDTQYF.

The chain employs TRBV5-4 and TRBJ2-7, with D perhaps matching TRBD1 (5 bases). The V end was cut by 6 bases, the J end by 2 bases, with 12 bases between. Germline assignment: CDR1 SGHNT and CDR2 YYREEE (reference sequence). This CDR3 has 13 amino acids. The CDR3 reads CASTYTGAYEQYF. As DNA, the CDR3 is TGTGCCAGCACCTATACAGGAGCCTACGAGCAGTACTTC.

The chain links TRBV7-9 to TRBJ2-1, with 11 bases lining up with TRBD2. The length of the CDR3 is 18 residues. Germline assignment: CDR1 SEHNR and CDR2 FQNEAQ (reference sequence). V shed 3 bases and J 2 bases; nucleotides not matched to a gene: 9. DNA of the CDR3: TGTGCCAGCAGCTTTCGGGGACTAGCGGCGGCTACCTACAATGAGCAGTTCTTC. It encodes CASSFRGLAAATYNEQFF.

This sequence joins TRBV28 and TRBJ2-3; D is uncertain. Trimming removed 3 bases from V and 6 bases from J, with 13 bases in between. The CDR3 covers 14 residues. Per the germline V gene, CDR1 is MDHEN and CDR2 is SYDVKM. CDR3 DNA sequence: TGTGCCAGCAGTTTCTACCGGTCCCGGGATACGCAGTATTTT. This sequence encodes CASSFYRSRDTQYF.

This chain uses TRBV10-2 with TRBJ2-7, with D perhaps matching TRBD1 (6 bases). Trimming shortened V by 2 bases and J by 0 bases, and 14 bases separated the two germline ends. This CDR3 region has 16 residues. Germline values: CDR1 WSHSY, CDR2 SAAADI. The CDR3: CASSENREVASYEQYF. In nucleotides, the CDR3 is TGCGCCAGCAGTGAGAACAGGGAAGTAGCCTCCTACGAGCAGTACTTC.

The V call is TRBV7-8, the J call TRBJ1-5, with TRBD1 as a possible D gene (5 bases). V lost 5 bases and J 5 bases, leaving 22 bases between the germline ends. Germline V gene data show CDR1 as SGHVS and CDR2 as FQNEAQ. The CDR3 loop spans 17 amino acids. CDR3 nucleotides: TGTGCCAGCAGCGGACCTGCAGGGAGGGAGCCGGATCAGCCCCAGCATTTT. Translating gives CASSGPAGREPDQPQHF.

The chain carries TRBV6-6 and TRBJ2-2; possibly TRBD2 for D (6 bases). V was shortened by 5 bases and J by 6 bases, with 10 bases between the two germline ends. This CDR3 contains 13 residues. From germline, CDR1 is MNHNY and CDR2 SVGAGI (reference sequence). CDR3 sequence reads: CASSAGGSGELFF. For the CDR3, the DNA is TGTGCCAGCAGTGCAGGAGGGTCCGGGGAGCTGTTTTTT.

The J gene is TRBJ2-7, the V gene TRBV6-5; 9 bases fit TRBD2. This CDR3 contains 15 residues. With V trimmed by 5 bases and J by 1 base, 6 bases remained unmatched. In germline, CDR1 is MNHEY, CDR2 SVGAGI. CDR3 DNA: TGTGCCAGCAGTACGGGACTAGCCGATTCCTACGAGCAGTACTTC. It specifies CASSTGLADSYEQYF.

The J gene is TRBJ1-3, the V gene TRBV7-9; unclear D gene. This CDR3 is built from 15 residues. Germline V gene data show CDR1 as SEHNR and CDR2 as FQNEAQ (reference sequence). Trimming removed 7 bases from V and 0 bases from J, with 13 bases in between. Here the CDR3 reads CASTLSRSSGNTIYF. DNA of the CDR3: TGTGCCAGCACTTTGTCGCGGAGCTCTGGAAACACCATATATTTT.

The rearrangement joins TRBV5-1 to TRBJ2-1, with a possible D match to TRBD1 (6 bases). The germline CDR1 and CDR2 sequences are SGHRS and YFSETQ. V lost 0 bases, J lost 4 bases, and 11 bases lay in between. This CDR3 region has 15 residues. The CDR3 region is CASSLVRGIYNEQFF. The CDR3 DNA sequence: TGCGCCAGCAGCTTGGTCAGGGGAATATACAATGAGCAGTTCTTC.

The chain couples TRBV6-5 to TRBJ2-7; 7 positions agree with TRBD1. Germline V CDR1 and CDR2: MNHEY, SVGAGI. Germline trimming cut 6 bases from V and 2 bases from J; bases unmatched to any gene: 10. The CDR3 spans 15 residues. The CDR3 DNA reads TGTGCCAGCAGCGAACAGACAGGGCCCCCCTACGAGCAGTACTTC. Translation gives CASSEQTGPPYEQYF.

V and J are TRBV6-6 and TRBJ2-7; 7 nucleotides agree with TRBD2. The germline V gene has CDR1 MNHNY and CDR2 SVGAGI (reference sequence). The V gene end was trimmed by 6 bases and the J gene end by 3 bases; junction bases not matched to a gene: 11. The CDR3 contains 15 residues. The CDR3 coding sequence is TGTGCCAGCAGCCCCCCGGGGGAGGGGTTCTACGAGCAGTACTTC. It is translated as CASSPPGEGFYEQYF.

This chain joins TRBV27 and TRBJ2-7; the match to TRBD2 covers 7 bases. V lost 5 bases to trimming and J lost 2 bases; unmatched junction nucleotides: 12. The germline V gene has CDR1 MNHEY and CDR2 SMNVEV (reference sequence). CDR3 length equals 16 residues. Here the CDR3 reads CASSPSSGPAAYEQYF. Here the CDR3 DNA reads TGTGCCAGCAGTCCATCTAGCGGCCCGGCCGCCTACGAGCAGTACTTC.

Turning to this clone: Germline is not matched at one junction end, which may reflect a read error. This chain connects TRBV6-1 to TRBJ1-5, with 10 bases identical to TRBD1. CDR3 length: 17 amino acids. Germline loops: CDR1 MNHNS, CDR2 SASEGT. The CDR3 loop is CASSARGTGVSNRPQHF. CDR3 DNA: TGTGCCAGCAGTGCCCGAGGGACAGGGGTTAGCAATCGGCCCCAGCATTTT.